Listed here are 27 T cell receptor beta chains from one sample, sequenced in a study of blood T cell repertoires in COVID-19. TCRdb's table, derived via immunoSEQ multiplex PCR, lists solely in-frame clones and lacks some. Of around 78,000 clones listed, around 89% were seen once; the top ten hold 1% to 1.5%. Input material: PBMCs or T cells enriched from blood (not recorded which). These TCRs come from a woman between 50 and 59 years old with acute COVID-19.

The chain couples TRBV5-1 to TRBJ2-3; D may be TRBD2 (6 bases). The CDR3 totals 15 residues. The V gene lost 2 bases and the J gene lost 0 bases, with 10 bases spanning the gap. Germline V gives CDR1 SGHRS, CDR2 YFSETQ. DNA for the CDR3: TGCGCCAGCAGCTTTAGCGGTACTAGCACAGATACGCAGTATTTT. Translating it yields CASSFSGTSTDTQYF.

In nucleotides, the CDR3 is TGCGCCAGCAGCCAAGAGACTAGCGGGGACTCCTACAATGAGCAGTTCTTC. This sequence encodes CASSQETSGDSYNEQFF. The gene calls are TRBV4-3 and TRBJ2-1; 11 positions match TRBD2. V shed 0 bases, J shed 0 bases, and the junction held 1 base outside the gene matches. From germline, CDR1 is LGHNA and CDR2 YSLEER. There are 17 residues in the CDR3.

The rearrangement uses TRBV5-1 and TRBJ1-2, with 10 bases lining up with TRBD1. V trimming: 5 bases; J trimming: 2 bases; junction bases outside the gene matches: 15. CDR1 is SGHRS and CDR2 is YFSETQ in the germline V gene. There are 18 residues in the CDR3. CDR3 sequence (DNA): TGCGCCAGCAGACCGACCCCGACAGGGGGCCTTCTCAACTATGGCTACACCTTC. Encoded protein: CASRPTPTGGLLNYGYTF.

This clone was observed a few times. This sequence joins TRBV3-1 (or the pseudogene TRBV3-2) and TRBJ1-1; 9 positions agree with TRBD1. Germline CDR1 reads LGHDT; CDR2 reads YNNKEL (reference sequence). Germline trimming cut 4 bases from V and 7 bases from J; bases unmatched to any gene: 7. The CDR3 is 14 residues long. For the CDR3, the DNA is TGTGCCAGCAGCCTGCGGACAGGGGCTAGTGAAGCTTTCTTT. Its protein product is CASSLRTGASEAFF.

The J gene is TRBJ2-5, the V gene TRBV27, with 15 nucleotides matching TRBD2. V dropped 5 bases and J dropped 2; count of bases not matched to a gene: 6. The CDR3 consists of 17 residues. From germline, CDR1 is MNHEY and CDR2 SMNVEV (reference sequence). The CDR3 is CASSRGLAGGTQETQYF. CDR3 sequence (DNA): TGTGCCAGCAGTAGGGGACTAGCGGGAGGCACGCAAGAGACCCAGTACTTC.

The chain carries TRBV10-3 and TRBJ2-1; tentative D call: TRBD2 (6 bases). Germline loops: CDR1 ENHRY, CDR2 SYGVKD. Trimming removed 7 bases from V and 7 bases from J, with 26 bases in between. CDR3 size: 17 residues. The CDR3 is CAIIPSTLRRARNEQFF. In nucleotides, the CDR3 is TGTGCCATCATTCCGTCGACGTTGAGGAGGGCCAGAAATGAGCAGTTCTTC.

This rearrangement joins TRBV9 to TRBJ1-1, with 7 positions matching TRBD1. This CDR3 is built from 13 residues. Germline V gene data show CDR1 as SGDLS and CDR2 as YYNGEE. V was pared by 3 bases and J by 3 bases, with 2 bases of the junction left unmatched. The CDR3 DNA is TGTGCCAGCAGCGCCGGGACAGACACTGAAGCTTTCTTT. This codes for CASSAGTDTEAFF.

The rearrangement uses TRBV5-4 and TRBJ1-3; 9 bases are a match to TRBD1. V shed 3 bases and J 3 bases; nucleotides not matched to a gene: 10. The CDR3 contains 17 residues. The germline gives CDR1 SGHNT, CDR2 YYREEE (reference sequence). The CDR3 protein is CASSSNGGQGIGNTIYF. The DNA of the CDR3 is TGTGCCAGCAGCTCGAATGGCGGACAGGGGATTGGAAACACCATATATTTT.

This clone was seen a single time. The CDR3 nucleotides are TGCGCCAGCAGCTTGTATACTGATCCTTCCTCTGGGGCCAACGTCCTGACTTTC. Protein: CASSLYTDPSSGANVLTF. The chain joins TRBV5-1 to TRBJ2-6, with no clear D. Deletions cut 1 base from V and 0 bases from J, with 14 bases between. Germline V lookup: CDR1 SGHRS, CDR2 YFSETQ. This CDR3 has 18 amino acids. Full variable domain (outside the CDR3, taken from reference TRBV5-1 and TRBJ2-6): KAGVTQTPRYLIKTRGQQVTLSCSPISGHRSVSWYQQTPGQGLQFLFEYFSETQRNKGNFPGRFSGRQFSNSRSEMNVSTLELGDSALYLCASSLYTDPSSGANVLTFGAGSRLTVL.

The chain joins TRBV18 to TRBJ2-1; 9 bases match TRBD2. J was trimmed by 3 bases and V by 0 bases; bases with no gene match: 6. Germline CDR1 reads KGHSH; CDR2 reads LQKENI. This CDR3 has 17 amino acids. CDR3 amino acids: CASSPPSGRIHYNEQFF. Here the CDR3 DNA reads TGTGCCAGCTCACCACCGAGCGGGAGGATTCACTACAATGAGCAGTTCTTC.

This chain uses TRBV3-1 (or the pseudogene TRBV3-2) with TRBJ2-4; 11 bases match TRBD1. The germline gives CDR1 LGHDT, CDR2 YNNKEL (reference sequence). The CDR3 contains 16 residues. The V segment lost 3 bases and the J segment 9 bases; nucleotides outside the gene matches: 10. The DNA of the CDR3 is TGTGCCAGCAGCCACGACGGACAGGGGGCTTCTTGCATTCAGTACTTC. It specifies CASSHDGQGASCIQYF.

This clone was counted once. The chain is built from TRBV19 and TRBJ2-2, with D possibly matching TRBD1 (6 bases). The CDR3 covers 15 residues. CDR1 LNHDA and CDR2 SQIVND come from the germline V gene (reference sequence). V shed 3 bases and J shed 1 base, with 9 bases lying between them. This CDR3 reads CASSIGQWNTGELFF. In DNA, the CDR3 is TGTGCCAGTAGTATTGGACAGTGGAACACCGGGGAGCTGTTTTTT.

This rearrangement joins TRBV18 to TRBJ1-5, with 7 bases matching TRBD1. There are 15 residues in the CDR3. Germline CDR1 is KGHSH and CDR2 is LQKENI. After removal of 6 bases from V and 2 bases from J, the junction contained 7 bases not matched to a gene. DNA for the CDR3: TGTGCCAGCTCGCCTCGCGGGACAGGCAATCAGCCCCAGCATTTT. Translating it yields CASSPRGTGNQPQHF.

The rearrangement uses TRBV7-9 and TRBJ1-5; D uncertain. V lost 1 base to trimming and J lost 0 bases, with 4 bases between them. The CDR3 sequence is 14 residues long. Germline V CDR1 and CDR2: SEHNR, FQNEAQ (reference sequence). In DNA form, the CDR3 reads TGTGCCAGCAGCTTAGGTTATAGCAATCAGCCCCAGCATTTT. It is translated as CASSLGYSNQPQHF.

The table lists this clone with a few counts. V is TRBV27 and J is TRBJ1-5; TRBD1 agrees at 10 bases. J gave up 6 bases and V 5 bases, and 4 bases lay outside the gene matches. CDR3 size: 14 residues. Germline lookup yields CDR1 MNHEY and CDR2 SMNVEV (reference sequence). DNA for the CDR3: TGTGCCAGCAGTCGGACAGGGGGAGGTCAGCCCCAGCATTTT. It yields the protein CASSRTGGGQPQHF.

The V call is TRBV18, the J call TRBJ2-3; 7 bases fit TRBD1. Per the germline V gene, CDR1 is KGHSH and CDR2 is LQKENI. CDR3 length: 16 residues. Unmatched junction bases numbered 6, after V lost 3 bases and J lost 0 bases. CDR3 nucleotides: TGTGCCAGCTCACCGGGGACAGATACTAGCACAGATACGCAGTATTTT. Protein sequence: CASSPGTDTSTDTQYF. Complete variable domain (other parts from reference TRBV18 and TRBJ2-3): NAGVMQNPRHLVRRRGQEARLRCSPMKGHSHVYWYRQLPEEGLKFMVYLQKENIIDESGMPKERFSAEFPKEGPSILRIQQVVRGDSAAYFCASSPGTDTSTDTQYFGPGTRLTVL.

This sequence joins TRBV27 and TRBJ2-7; 10 nucleotides agree with TRBD2. This CDR3 contains 15 residues. Trimming at V came to 5 bases and at J to 5 bases, leaving 9 bases not matched to a gene. Per germline, CDR1 MNHEY and CDR2 SMNVEV (reference sequence). The CDR3 region has the DNA TGTGCCAGCAGTGCCCTGGCTAGCGGGAGACACGAGCAGTACTTC. Translating gives CASSALASGRHEQYF.

In its sample, this clone was seen a few times. V and J are TRBV7-9 and TRBJ2-5, with 16 bases lining up with TRBD2. Trimming removed 6 bases from V and 4 bases from J; junction bases left unmatched: 5. The germline V gene encodes CDR1 SEHNR and CDR2 FQNEAQ (reference sequence). The CDR3 spans 16 residues. CDR3 sequence reads: CASRWGLAGGSETQYF. The CDR3, as DNA: TGTGCCAGCAGATGGGGACTAGCGGGAGGGTCAGAGACCCAGTACTTC. Using reference TRBV7-9 and TRBJ2-5 for the parts outside the CDR3, the full variable domain is DTGVSQNPRHKITKRGQNVTFRCDPISEHNRLYWYRQTLGQGPEFLTYFQNEAQLEKSRLLSDRFSAERPKGSFSTLEIQRTEQGDSAMYLCASRWGLAGGSETQYFGPGTRLLVL.

The CDR3 nucleotides read TGTGCCAGCAGCGAGGGGACAGGGGCGCTCGGGACAGATACGCAGTATTTT. Translation gives CASSEGTGALGTDTQYF. The rearrangement joins TRBV5-8 to TRBJ2-3, with 10 bases matching TRBD1. V was clipped by 4 bases and J by 3 bases; unmatched bases: 11. Per germline, CDR1 SGHTS and CDR2 YDEGEE. This CDR3 is 17 amino acids long.

This clone has a single count. The chain combines TRBV7-8 with TRBJ1-1, with a weak D call TRBD1 (6 bases). CDR1 SGHVS and CDR2 FQNEAQ come from the germline V gene. The CDR3 is 14 residues long. The V and J ends lost 4 bases and 4 bases respectively, with 13 bases between them. CDR3 bases: TGTGCCAGCAGCTCGACGACAGGCGGCACTGAAGCTTTCTTT. Protein product: CASSSTTGGTEAFF. Full variable domain (rest looked up from reference TRBV7-8 and TRBJ1-1): GAGVSQSPRYKVAKRGQDVALRCDPISGHVSLFWYQQALGQGPEFLTYFQNEAQLDKSGLPSDRFFAERPEGSVSTLKIQRTQQEDSAVYLCASSSTTGGTEAFFGQGTRLTVV.

In this sample, this clone turned up a few times. The gene calls are TRBV6-5 and TRBJ2-5, with 8 bases fitting TRBD1. The V gene end was trimmed by 4 bases and the J gene end by 4 bases; junction bases not matched to a gene: 8. CDR3 length: 15 residues. Germline V CDR1 and CDR2: MNHEY, SVGAGI. CDR3 DNA: TGTGCCAGCAGTTTTGGACAGGGAAGGGTAGAGACCCAGTACTTC. Translated: CASSFGQGRVETQYF.

This chain joins TRBV30 and TRBJ1-2, with 8 positions matching TRBD1. CDR1 and CDR2 (germline): GTSNPN, SVGIG (reference sequence). The CDR3 is 14 amino acids. The junction had 5 bases not matched to a gene; V was cut back by 0 bases and J by 5 bases. The CDR3 reads CAWSVTGGVYGYTF. Written as DNA, the CDR3 is TGTGCCTGGAGTGTTACAGGGGGAGTTTATGGCTACACCTTC. Variable domain in full (rest from reference TRBV30 and TRBJ1-2): SQTIHQWPATLVQPVGSPLSLECTVEGTSNPNLYWYRQAAGRGLQLLFYSVGIGQISSEVPQNLSASRPQDRQFILSSKKLLLSDSGFYLCAWSVTGGVYGYTFGSGTRLTVV.

This rearrangement joins TRBV7-9 to TRBJ1-4, with 9 bases matching TRBD1. CDR3 length: 15 amino acids. The J segment lost 8 bases and the V segment lost 5 bases, leaving 9 bases of the junction unmatched. Germline V gene lookup returns CDR1 SEHNR and CDR2 FQNEAQ (reference sequence). CDR3 amino acids: CASSSPGQGNEKLFF. The CDR3 coding sequence is TGTGCCAGCAGCAGTCCGGGACAGGGTAACGAAAAACTGTTTTTT.

The V and J genes are TRBV9 and TRBJ1-5; 9 bases match TRBD1. V shed 3 bases, J shed 4 bases, and the junction held 11 bases outside the gene matches. There are 17 residues in the CDR3. The germline CDR1 and CDR2 sequences are SGDLS and YYNGEE. The CDR3 DNA sequence: TGTGCCAGCAGCGCGGGGGCGGGGACAGGGAAGAATCAGCCCCAGCATTTT. It yields the protein CASSAGAGTGKNQPQHF.

The CDR3 region has the DNA TGTGCCTGGGACAGGGGACGGGCCTACGAGCAGTACTTC. Amino acids: CAWDRGRAYEQYF. The V call is TRBV30, the J call TRBJ2-7, with 8 nucleotides matching TRBD1. In germline, CDR1 is GTSNPN, CDR2 SVGIG (reference sequence). V lost 5 bases to trimming and J lost 2 bases; unmatched junction nucleotides: 5. The CDR3 extends over 13 amino acids.

This clone was observed a single time. V usage is TRBV7-2 and J usage is TRBJ2-4, with 13 nucleotides matching TRBD2. Per germline, CDR1 SGHTA and CDR2 FQGNSA. The CDR3 totals 19 residues. V was pared by 5 bases and J by 3 bases, with 13 bases of the junction left unmatched. The CDR3 loop reads CASSERRLAGGLGKNIQYF. The CDR3 nucleotides are TGTGCCAGCAGCGAAAGACGACTAGCGGGAGGATTGGGCAAAAACATTCAGTACTTC.

This sequence joins TRBV5-4 and TRBJ1-2, with 8 bases lining up with TRBD1. Germline CDR1 and CDR2: SGHNT and YYREEE (reference sequence). The CDR3 length is 15 residues. V trimming: 3 bases; J trimming: 7 bases; junction bases outside the gene matches: 11. CDR3 sequence: CASSSQLTGGAGYTF. The DNA of the CDR3 is TGTGCCAGCAGCTCTCAACTAACAGGGGGAGCTGGCTACACCTTC.